Here is one T cell receptor beta chain with its context. The data derive from a study of blood T cell repertoires in COVID-19. Study-wide background: COVID-19 samples from acute and convalescent phases originated in the United States, Italy and Spain. From T cells, B-cell-depleted T cells, or PBMCs came the material, which was cDNA or gDNA.

In the authors' methods: Using reference gene primer amplification, nucleated cell counts were estimated. Assay used: immunoSEQ multiplex PCR; TCRdb lists only in-frame clones, some missing. Clonal size and the V and J genes are those of that table, whereas D and trimming came from the DNA. Of approximately 200,000 clones in the sample, about 85% were seen once. Germline V gene sequence: CDR1 MNHEY, CDR2 SMNVEV (reference sequence). CDR3 length: 13 residues. J was trimmed by 6 bases and V by 5 bases; bases with no gene match: 7. This sequence was found in a man aged 50 to 60 who had recovered from COVID-19. The genes are TRBV27 and TRBJ2-7; 7 bases fit TRBD1. Sequenced material: peripheral blood. The CDR3 spells CASSPYRGGEQYF. CDR3 nucleotides: TGTGCCAGCAGTCCCTACAGGGGCGGCGAGCAGTACTTC.